The rows below give T cell receptor beta chains drawn from one sample of a study of response to subunit inactivated influenza vaccine. TCRdb reanalysed the RT-PCR reads using MiXCR and keeps one entry per CDR3 protein. Of 710,000 or so distinct CDR3 sequences listed, around a sixth were seen once; the top ten hold approximately 10%. This specimen was PBMCs from blood, taken 11 to 12 days after vaccination. These receptors came from a man aged 50 to 59 who received an inactivated influenza vaccine. Both conserved end residues are part of each CDR3. D genes are given only for firm matches. Clone size appears in some rows only: once, few, many, or a class for an expanded clone.

D,size,J,V,CDR3,DNA
-,-,TRBJ1-1,TRBV28,CASSLQLIGGKAFF,TGTGCCAGCAGTTTACAGCTCATCGGCGGAAAAGCTTTCTTT
TRBD2,-,TRBJ2-2,TRBV6-1,CASSELLAGVTGELFF,TGTGCCAGCAGTGAATTACTAGCGGGAGTAACCGGGGAGCTGTTTTTT
TRBD1,many,TRBJ1-6,TRBV2,CASSLGQKYNSPLHF,TGTGCCAGCAGCCTGGGACAGAAGTATAATTCACCCCTCCACTTT
TRBD1,few,TRBJ2-7,TRBV10-3,CAISLGQGVGEQYF,TGTGCCATCAGTTTGGGACAGGGGGTAGGCGAGCAGTACTTC
-,few,TRBJ2-1,TRBV27,CASSFSSGAGEQFF,TGTGCCAGCAGTTTTAGTTCGGGGGCCGGTGAGCAGTTCTTC
TRBD1,-,TRBJ1-3,TRBV20-1,CSASDGTVSGNTIYF,TGCAGTGCTAGTGATGGGACAGTCTCTGGAAACACCATATATTTT
TRBD1,-,TRBJ2-7,TRBV12-3/TRBV12-4,CASSRPGTGVSEQYF,TGTGCCAGCAGCCGTCCGGGGACAGGGGTTTCCGAGCAGTACTTC
-,few,TRBJ2-2,TRBV24-1,CATSDLLGKLFF,TGTGCCACCAGTGATTTGCTGGGGAAGCTGTTTTTT
-,-,TRBJ1-2,TRBV4-1,CASSQFWTANYGYTF,TGCGCCAGCAGCCAATTCTGGACGGCAAACTATGGCTACACCTTC
TRBD1,few,TRBJ2-2,TRBV6-1,CASRQSPRDSRTGELFF,TGTGCCAGCAGGCAATCGCCCCGGGACAGTCGTACGGGGGAGCTGTTTTTT
-,few,TRBJ1-1,TRBV20-1,CSASEGGVETEAFF,TGCAGTGCTAGTGAGGGGGGTGTTGAGACTGAAGCTTTCTTT
TRBD2,-,TRBJ2-3,TRBV20-1,CSARDLGAGGFTDTQYF,TGCAGTGCTAGAGATCTCGGGGCGGGGGGCTTCACAGATACGCAGTATTTT
-,few,TRBJ2-2,TRBV30,CAWSANTGELFF,TGTGCCTGGAGTGCTAACACCGGGGAGCTGTTTTTT
-,-,TRBJ2-2,TRBV3-1,CASRRSGVETGELFF,TGTGCCAGCAGGAGGAGTGGAGTTGAGACCGGGGAGCTGTTTTTT
-,many,TRBJ2-7,TRBV11-2,CASSTLTGGVLRLQYF,TGTGCCAGCAGCACACTAACAGGGGGGGTCCTACGATTGCAGTACTTC
-,many,TRBJ1-1,TRBV20-1,CSARPGHMNTEAFF,TGCAGTGCTAGACCGGGTCATATGAACACTGAAGCTTTCTTT
-,few,TRBJ2-1,TRBV5-1,CASSLEVWDSGEQFF,TGCGCCAGCAGCTTGGAGGTTTGGGATTCGGGTGAGCAGTTCTTC
-,-,TRBJ1-5,TRBV7-8,CASSLARNSNQPQHF,TGTGCCAGCAGCTTAGCGCGCAATAGCAATCAGCCCCAGCATTTT
TRBD1,-,TRBJ2-3,TRBV7-2,CASSSRDRGRGTDTQYF,TGTGCCAGCAGCTCCCGGGACAGGGGGCGCGGCACAGATACGCAGTATTTT
-,-,TRBJ2-1,TRBV15,CATSRDNLYNEQFF,TGTGCCACCAGCAGGGACAACCTCTACAATGAGCAGTTCTTC
-,many,TRBJ2-1,TRBV29-1,CSPQGLADNEQFF,TGCAGCCCACAGGGTCTTGCGGACAATGAGCAGTTCTTC
-,-,TRBJ2-3,TRBV5-5,CASSPLTVADTQYF,TGTGCCAGCAGCCCGCTGACAGTCGCAGATACGCAGTATTTT
-,-,TRBJ2-3,TRBV7-6,CASSPERADTQYF,TGTGCCAGCAGTCCCGAGCGGGCAGATACGCAGTATTTT
-,few,TRBJ2-5,TRBV7-3,CASSLTKEETQYF,TGTGCCAGCAGCTTAACCAAGGAAGAGACCCAGTACTTC
-,-,TRBJ2-1,TRBV9,CAISVEGGGSYNEQFF,TGTGCCATCAGCGTAGAGGGGGGTGGTTCCTACAATGAGCAGTTCTTC
-,few,TRBJ2-1,TRBV12-3/TRBV12-4,CASSEIAVYEQFF,TGTGCCAGCAGTGAAATAGCGGTTTATGAGCAGTTCTTC
TRBD1,few,TRBJ1-5,TRBV20-1,CSARDPRGLYSNQPQHF,TGCAGTGCTAGAGATCCCAGGGGGTTATATAGCAATCAGCCCCAGCATTTT
TRBD1,-,TRBJ1-2,TRBV6-5,CASSYPGQGVNGYTF,TGTGCCAGCAGTTACCCGGGACAGGGGGTGAATGGCTACACCTTC
-,few,TRBJ1-2,TRBV20-1,CIPPGEAYGYTF,TGCATCCCGCCTGGAGAGGCCTATGGCTACACCTTC
TRBD2,-,TRBJ2-7,TRBV9,CASSVVAGDYEQYF,TGTGCCAGCAGCGTAGTAGCGGGAGACTACGAGCAGTACTTC
-,few,TRBJ2-5,TRBV21-1,CASSPSTSGGASTHTEQETQYF,TGTGCCAGCAGTCCCTCGACTAGCGGGGGGGCCTCGACCCATACCGAACAAGAGACCCAGTACTTC
-,-,TRBJ2-5,TRBV12-3/TRBV12-4,CASSSWGLGQETQYF,TGTGCCAGCAGCTCCTGGGGTCTGGGGCAAGAGACCCAGTACTTC
-,-,TRBJ1-6,TRBV20-1,CSARFGSSYNSPLHF,TGCAGTGCTAGATTCGGGAGCTCCTATAATTCACCCCTCCACTTT
TRBD2,few,TRBJ2-7,TRBV28,CASISGLAEPYEQYF,TGTGCCAGCATCTCTGGACTAGCGGAGCCCTACGAGCAGTACTTC
-,many,TRBJ1-2,TRBV5-1,CASAKDTPRYGYTF,TGCGCCAGCGCTAAGGATACACCCCGCTATGGCTACACCTTC
TRBD1,few,TRBJ1-6,TRBV20-1,CSARDVSQGGPPLHF,TGCAGTGCTAGAGATGTATCCCAGGGGGGTCCACCCCTCCACTTT
TRBD1,many,TRBJ2-7,TRBV29-1,CSVVGDRGYEQYF,TGCAGCGTTGTTGGGGACAGGGGCTACGAGCAGTACTTC
TRBD2,few,TRBJ2-1,TRBV7-2,CASSPIFSGGYNEQFF,TGTGCCAGCAGCCCTATTTTTTCGGGGGGATACAATGAGCAGTTCTTC
TRBD1,-,TRBJ2-3,TRBV6-4,CASSDSTGLTDTQYF,TGTGCCAGCAGTGACTCGACAGGGTTAACAGATACGCAGTATTTT
-,few,TRBJ1-2,TRBV4-2,CASSQPGLRNGYTF,TGTGCCAGCAGCCAGCCGGGACTCCGCAATGGCTACACCTTC
-,few,TRBJ2-7,TRBV6-2/TRBV6-3,CASGTGSTQYF,TGTGCCAGCGGTACAGGGAGTACCCAGTACTTC
-,-,TRBJ2-7,TRBV5-1,CASSSTGDPWWEQYF,TGCGCCAGCAGCTCGACAGGCGATCCTTGGTGGGAGCAGTACTTC
-,-,TRBJ2-2,TRBV5-1,CASSLTVRGTGELFF,TGCGCCAGCAGCTTGACTGTTCGGGGGACCGGGGAGCTGTTTTTT
TRBD1,few,TRBJ1-4,TRBV7-2,CASSFRQGTNEKLFF,TGTGCCAGCAGCTTTCGACAGGGGACTAATGAAAAACTGTTTTTT
TRBD1,few,TRBJ2-2,TRBV11-2,CASSSYRDRDTGELFF,TGTGCCAGCAGCTCTTACCGGGACAGGGACACCGGGGAGCTGTTTTTT
-,few,TRBJ2-7,TRBV29-1,CSGGEPYEQYF,TGCAGCGGGGGGGAGCCCTACGAGCAGTACTTC
-,-,TRBJ2-2,TRBV19,CASSQGRSNTGELFF,TGTGCCAGTAGTCAGGGGAGGTCGAACACCGGGGAGCTGTTTTTT
-,-,TRBJ2-5,TRBV7-2,CASSYTPGDKTQYF,TGTGCCAGCAGCTACACCCCGGGAGATAAGACCCAGTACTTC
TRBD2,-,TRBJ2-1,TRBV27,CASSLTGGLYNEQFF,TGTGCCAGCAGTCTTACGGGAGGACTCTACAATGAGCAGTTCTTC
-,few,TRBJ2-5,TRBV7-9,CASSFWPDQETQYF,TGTGCCAGCAGCTTTTGGCCGGACCAAGAGACCCAGTACTTC
TRBD1,few,TRBJ2-3,TRBV6-1,CASSRDRGTTDTQYF,TGTGCCAGCAGCAGGGACAGGGGGACCACAGATACGCAGTATTTT
TRBD2,-,TRBJ2-7,TRBV28,CASKETSGRVGEQYF,TGTGCCAGCAAGGAAACTAGCGGGAGGGTTGGCGAGCAGTACTTC
TRBD2,few,TRBJ2-3,TRBV4-1,CASSRRLAGEGTTQYF,TGCGCCAGCAGCCGTCGACTAGCGGGAGAAGGTACGACGCAGTATTTT